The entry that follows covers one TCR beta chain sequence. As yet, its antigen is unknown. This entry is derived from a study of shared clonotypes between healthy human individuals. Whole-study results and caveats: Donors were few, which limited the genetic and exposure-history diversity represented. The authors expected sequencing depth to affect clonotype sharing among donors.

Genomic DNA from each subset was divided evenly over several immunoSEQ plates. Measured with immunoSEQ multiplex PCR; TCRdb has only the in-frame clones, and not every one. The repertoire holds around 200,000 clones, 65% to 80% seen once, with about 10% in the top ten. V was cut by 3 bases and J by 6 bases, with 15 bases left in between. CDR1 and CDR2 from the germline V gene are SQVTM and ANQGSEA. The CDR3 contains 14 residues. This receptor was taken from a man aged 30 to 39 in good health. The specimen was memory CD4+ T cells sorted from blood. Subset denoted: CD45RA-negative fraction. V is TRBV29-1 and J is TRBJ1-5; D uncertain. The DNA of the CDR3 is TGCAGCGTTGACCCCCCCGCCGGGAGTCAGCCCCAGCATTTT. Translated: CSVDPPAGSQPQHF.